This T cell receptor beta chain was documented in a study of T cell responses to AZD1222 COVID-19 vaccine. The study's findings and limits: The sample set comprised mostly white British donors with more females, and clonal diversity was possibly underestimated. Seropositivity was recorded at baseline in only a handful of AZD1222 recipients.

Notes on this clone: The antigen is undetermined.

The CDR3 covers 13 residues. The V gene lost 3 bases and the J gene lost 4 bases, with 9 bases spanning the gap. Per the germline V gene, CDR1 is MGHDK and CDR2 is SYGVNS. The method was immunoSEQ multiplex PCR; TCRdb's version includes in-frame clones alone and lacks a portion of them. This table holds about 130,000 clones, roughly 90% found once. The rearrangement uses TRBV25-1 and TRBJ1-1, with D perhaps matching TRBD1 (6 bases). This TCR came from an adult in good health. This specimen consisted of peripheral blood, obtained on day 0 of AZD1222 vaccination. Written as DNA, the CDR3 is TGTGCCAGCAGTGAGGTGGGGGCCACTGAAGCTTTCTTT. Its translation is CASSEVGATEAFF.